These T cell receptor beta chains were read from a single sample in a study of T cells in Graves' hyperthyroidism and ophthalmopathy. TCRdb re-derived calls from the multiplex PCR reads in MiXCR, one entry per CDR3 protein. This sample yields roughly 500,000 distinct CDR3 sequences, of which about 46% are seen a single time; about 43% belongs to the top ten. The sequenced material came from peripheral blood or thyroid tissue (not recorded which). The receptors derive from an adult woman with Graves' disease, either hyperthyroidism or ophthalmopathy (not recorded which). Both conserved end residues are trimmed from each CDR3.

V gene	J gene	CDR3 protein
TRBV15	TRBJ1-1	ATSRDPGDGAF
TRBV7-3	TRBJ2-2	ASSSLGTGELF
TRBV13	TRBJ1-2	ASSSRALSDYGYT
TRBV5-6	TRBJ1-1	ASSRLWRERSEAF
TRBV10-3	TRBJ2-7	AISEYGDRDNEQY
TRBV10-3	TRBJ2-5	AITQTREETQY
TRBV5-6	TRBJ1-2	ASTPGPQQDYGYT
TRBV29-1	TRBJ2-7	SVPSRGHEQY
TRBV4-2	TRBJ1-4	ASSQEVREEKLF
TRBV15	TRBJ1-4	ATSRALFGVGLF
TRBV20-1	TRBJ2-5	SANPRTSGKETQY
TRBV7-8	TRBJ2-5	ASSNSGTGGRGTQY
TRBV7-3	TRBJ1-1	ASSPGGETEAF
TRBV20-1	TRBJ1-1	SARSGRGEAF
TRBV4-1	TRBJ1-1	ASSTRTGTANTEAF
TRBV7-2	TRBJ2-5	ASSNPGVQPQY
TRBV20-1	TRBJ2-7	SGKEIYEQY
TRBV20-1	TRBJ1-1	SASGKWVRGNTEAF
TRBV11-2	TRBJ2-5	ASSVQDLKGETQY
TRBV7-9	TRBJ2-7	ASSPGLAGSVPYEQY
TRBV7-8	TRBJ2-1	ASSPGVRNEQF
TRBV10-2	TRBJ1-6	ASSEPRGSSYNSPLH
TRBV20-1	TRBJ2-2	SARTSGKETGELF
TRBV7-2	TRBJ1-3	ASRTDRAAGNTIY
TRBV15	TRBJ2-7	ATSREFPGQPYEQY
TRBV9	TRBJ2-7	ASSGSAGWGEQY
TRBV9	TRBJ1-3	ASSVDGNTIY
TRBV6-5	TRBJ2-7	ASSPPGGVGYEQY
TRBV2	TRBJ1-2	ASTSLTGGAGGYT
TRBV14	TRBJ1-2	ASSQDHTGSYGGYT
TRBV15	TRBJ2-2	ATSRPGGELF
TRBV19	TRBJ2-2	ASTDLGQGRTRELF
TRBV29-1	TRBJ1-1	SVLRGTANTEAF
TRBV6-6	TRBJ1-1	ASSYSSAGTEAF
TRBV5-1	TRBJ2-2	ASSPQVRDTGELF